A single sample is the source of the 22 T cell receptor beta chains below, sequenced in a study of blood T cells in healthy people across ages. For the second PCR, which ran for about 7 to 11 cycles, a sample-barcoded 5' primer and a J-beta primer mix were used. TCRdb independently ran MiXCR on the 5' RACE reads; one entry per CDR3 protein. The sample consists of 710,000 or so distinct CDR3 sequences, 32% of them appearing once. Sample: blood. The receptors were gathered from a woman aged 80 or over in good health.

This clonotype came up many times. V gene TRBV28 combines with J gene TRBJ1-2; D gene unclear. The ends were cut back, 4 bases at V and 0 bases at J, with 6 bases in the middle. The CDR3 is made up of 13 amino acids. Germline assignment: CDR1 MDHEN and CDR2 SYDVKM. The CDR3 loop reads CASSSRPNYGYTF. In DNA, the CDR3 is TGTGCCAGCAGTTCCCGGCCTAACTATGGCTACACCTTC.

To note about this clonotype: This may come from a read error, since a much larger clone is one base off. Here the CDR3 reads CAGSPQLSSYNEQFF. Written as DNA, the CDR3 is TGTGCCGGCAGCCCCCAGCTGTCCTCCTACAATGAGCAGTTCTTC. V and J are TRBV7-3 and TRBJ2-1; D not resolved. The CDR3 spans 15 residues. Germline V gene data show CDR1 as SGHTA and CDR2 as FQGTGA.

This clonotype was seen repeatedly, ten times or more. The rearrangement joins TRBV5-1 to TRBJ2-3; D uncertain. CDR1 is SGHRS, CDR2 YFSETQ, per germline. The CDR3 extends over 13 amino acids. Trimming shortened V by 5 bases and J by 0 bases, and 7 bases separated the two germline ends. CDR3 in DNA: TGCGCCAGCAGGGAAGGGAGCACAGATACGCAGTATTTT. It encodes CASREGSTDTQYF.

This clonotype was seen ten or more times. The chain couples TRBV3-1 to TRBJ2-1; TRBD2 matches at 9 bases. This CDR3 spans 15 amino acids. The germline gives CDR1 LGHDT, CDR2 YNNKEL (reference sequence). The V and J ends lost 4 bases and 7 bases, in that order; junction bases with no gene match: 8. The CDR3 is CASSRGGAPGNEQFF. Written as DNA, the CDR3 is TGTGCCAGCAGCCGCGGGGGGGCCCCGGGGAATGAGCAGTTCTTC.

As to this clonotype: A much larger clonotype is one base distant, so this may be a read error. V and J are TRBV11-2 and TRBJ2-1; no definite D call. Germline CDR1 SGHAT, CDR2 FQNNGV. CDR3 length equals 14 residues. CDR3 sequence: CASRLDIGDNEQFF. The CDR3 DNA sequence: TGTGCCAGCCGCTTAGATATTGGAGACAATGAGCAGTTCTTC.

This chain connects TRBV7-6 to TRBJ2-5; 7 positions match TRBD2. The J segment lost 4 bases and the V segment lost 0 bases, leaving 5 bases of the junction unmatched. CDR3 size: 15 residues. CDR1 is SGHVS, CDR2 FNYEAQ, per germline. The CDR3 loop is CASSLAGGVVETQYF. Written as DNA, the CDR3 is TGTGCCAGCAGCTTAGCGGGGGGGGTCGTAGAGACCCAGTACTTC.

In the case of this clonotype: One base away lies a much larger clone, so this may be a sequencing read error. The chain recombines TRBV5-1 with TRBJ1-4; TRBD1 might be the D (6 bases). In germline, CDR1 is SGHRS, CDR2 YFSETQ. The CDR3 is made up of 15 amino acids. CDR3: CASSLGGGWDEKRFF. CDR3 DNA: TGCGCCAGCAGCTTGGGTGGGGGCTGGGATGAAAAACGGTTTTTT. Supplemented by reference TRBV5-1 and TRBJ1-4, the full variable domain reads KAGVTQTPRYLIKTRGQQVTLSCSPISGHRSVSWYQQTPGQGLQFLFEYFSETQRNKGNFPGRFSGRQFSNSRSEMNVSTLELGDSALYLCASSLGGGWDEKRFFGSGTQLSVL.

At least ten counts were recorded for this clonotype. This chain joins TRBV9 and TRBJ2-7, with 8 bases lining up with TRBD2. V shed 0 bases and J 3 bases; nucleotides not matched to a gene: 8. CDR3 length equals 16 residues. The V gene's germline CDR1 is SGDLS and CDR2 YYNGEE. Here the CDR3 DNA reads TGTGCCAGCAGCGTAGGTGTAGCGGGGAAAAGCTACGAGCAGTACTTC. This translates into CASSVGVAGKSYEQYF. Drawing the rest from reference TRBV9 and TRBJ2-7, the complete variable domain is DSGVTQTPKHLITATGQRVTLRCSPRSGDLSVYWYQQSLDQGLQFLIQYYNGEERAKGNILERFSAQQFPDLHSELNLSSLELGDSALYFCASSVGVAGKSYEQYFGPGTRLTVT.

In DNA, the CDR3 is TGCGCCAGCAGCCGAGACCGGGCGGGCCCCGGGGAGCTGTTTTTT. Translation gives CASSRDRAGPGELFF. The V gene is TRBV5-1, the J gene TRBJ2-2; possibly TRBD2 for D (5 bases). The CDR3 consists of 15 residues. Germline CDR1 SGHRS, CDR2 YFSETQ. The ends were cut back, 4 bases at V and 6 bases at J, with 16 bases in the middle. Supplemented by reference TRBV5-1 and TRBJ2-2, the full variable domain reads KAGVTQTPRYLIKTRGQQVTLSCSPISGHRSVSWYQQTPGQGLQFLFEYFSETQRNKGNFPGRFSGRQFSNSRSEMNVSTLELGDSALYLCASSRDRAGPGELFFGEGSRLTVL.

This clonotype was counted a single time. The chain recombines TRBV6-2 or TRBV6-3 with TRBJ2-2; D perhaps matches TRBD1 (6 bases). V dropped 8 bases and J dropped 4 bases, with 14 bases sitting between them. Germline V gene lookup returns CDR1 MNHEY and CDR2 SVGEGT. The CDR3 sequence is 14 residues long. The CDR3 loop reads CASLLDRSTGELFF. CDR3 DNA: TGTGCCAGCTTATTAGACAGGTCCACCGGGGAGCTGTTTTTT.

The chain's CDR3 is CASSLYSTSYCGYTF. The DNA of the CDR3 is TGTGCCAGCAGCTTATATTCGACAAGTTACTGTGGCTACACCTTC. The V call is TRBV7-9, the J call TRBJ1-2; D not certain. The germline CDR1 and CDR2 sequences are SEHNR and FQNEAQ (reference sequence). The V and J ends lost 2 bases and 7 bases respectively, with 17 bases between them. This CDR3 comprises 15 residues.

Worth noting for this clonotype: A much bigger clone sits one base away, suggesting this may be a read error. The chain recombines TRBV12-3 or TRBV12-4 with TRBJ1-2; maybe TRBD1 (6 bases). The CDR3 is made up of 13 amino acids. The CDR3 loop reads CAGRYREYYGYTF. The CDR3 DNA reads TGTGCCGGCAGGTACAGGGAATACTATGGCTACACCTTC.

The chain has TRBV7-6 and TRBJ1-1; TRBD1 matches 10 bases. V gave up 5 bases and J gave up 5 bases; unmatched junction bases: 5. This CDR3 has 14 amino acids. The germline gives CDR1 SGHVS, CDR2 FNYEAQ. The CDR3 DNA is TGTGCCAGCAGCGGTGACAGGGGGCAAACTGAAGCTTTCTTT. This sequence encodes CASSGDRGQTEAFF.

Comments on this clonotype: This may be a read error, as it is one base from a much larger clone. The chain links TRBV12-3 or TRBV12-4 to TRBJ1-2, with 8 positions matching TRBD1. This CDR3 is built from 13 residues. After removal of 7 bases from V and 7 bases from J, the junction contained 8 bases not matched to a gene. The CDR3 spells CASTVRGRVGYTF. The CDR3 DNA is TGTGCCAGCACCGTCAGGGGGCGTGTTGGCTACACCTTC.

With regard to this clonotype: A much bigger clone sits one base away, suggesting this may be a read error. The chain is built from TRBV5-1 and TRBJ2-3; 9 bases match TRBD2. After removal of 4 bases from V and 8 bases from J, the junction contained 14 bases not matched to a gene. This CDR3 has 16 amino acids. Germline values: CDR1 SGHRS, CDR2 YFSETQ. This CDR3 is CASSLVGGGATGTQYF. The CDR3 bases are TGCGCCAGCAGCCTCGTCGGCGGGGGGGCTACGGGTACGCAGTATTTT.

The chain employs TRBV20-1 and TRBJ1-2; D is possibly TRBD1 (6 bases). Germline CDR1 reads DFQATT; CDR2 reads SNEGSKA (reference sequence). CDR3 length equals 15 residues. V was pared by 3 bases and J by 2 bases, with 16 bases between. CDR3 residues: CSASSTGLPNYGYTF. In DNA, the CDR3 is TGCAGTGCTAGCTCGACAGGACTCCCCAACTATGGCTACACCTTC.

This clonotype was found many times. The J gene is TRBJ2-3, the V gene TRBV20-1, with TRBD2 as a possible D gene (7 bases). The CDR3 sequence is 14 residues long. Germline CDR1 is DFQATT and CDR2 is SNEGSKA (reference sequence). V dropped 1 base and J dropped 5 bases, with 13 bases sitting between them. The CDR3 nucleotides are TGCAGTGCTAGAGTCGGGGGGCTACGAGATACGCAGTATTTT. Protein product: CSARVGGLRDTQYF.

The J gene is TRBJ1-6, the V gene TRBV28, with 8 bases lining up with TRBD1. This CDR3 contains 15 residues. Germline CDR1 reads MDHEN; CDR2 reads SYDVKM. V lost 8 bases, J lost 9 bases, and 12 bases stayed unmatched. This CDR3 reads CASRDSTGAASPLHF. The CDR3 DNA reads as TGTGCCAGCCGTGACTCGACAGGGGCCGCTTCACCCCTCCACTTT. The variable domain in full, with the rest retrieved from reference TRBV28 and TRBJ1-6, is DVKVTQSSRYLVKRTGEKVFLECVQDMDHENMFWYRQDPGLGLRLIYFSYDVKMKEKGDIPEGYSVSREKKERFSLILESASTNQTSMYLCASRDSTGAASPLHFGNGTRLTVT.

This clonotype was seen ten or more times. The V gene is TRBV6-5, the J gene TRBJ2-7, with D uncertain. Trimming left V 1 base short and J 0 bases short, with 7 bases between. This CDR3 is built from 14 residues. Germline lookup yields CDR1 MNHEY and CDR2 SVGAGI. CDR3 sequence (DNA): TGTGCCAGCAGTTACTTCTTAAGCTCCTACGAGCAGTACTTC. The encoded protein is CASSYFLSSYEQYF.

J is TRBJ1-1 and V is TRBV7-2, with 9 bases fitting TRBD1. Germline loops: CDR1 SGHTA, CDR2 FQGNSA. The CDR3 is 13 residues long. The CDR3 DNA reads TGTGCTTCCCGGACAGGGGCGGTGGCTGAAGCTTTCTTT. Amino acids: CASRTGAVAEAFF. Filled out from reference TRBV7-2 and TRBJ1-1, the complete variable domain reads GAGVSQSPSNKVTEKGKDVELRCDPISGHTALYWYRQSLGQGLEFLIYFQGNSAPDKSGLPSDRFSAERTGGSVSTLTIQRTQQEDSAVYLCASRTGAVAEAFFGQGTRLTVV.

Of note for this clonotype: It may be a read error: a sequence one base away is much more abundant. Here the CDR3 DNA reads TGCGCCAGCAACTTGAAGGCGGATACGCAGTATTTT. It translates to CASNLKADTQYF. The chain employs TRBV5-1 and TRBJ2-3, with D hard to call. The CDR3 totals 12 residues. Germline V gene data show CDR1 as SGHRS and CDR2 as YFSETQ.

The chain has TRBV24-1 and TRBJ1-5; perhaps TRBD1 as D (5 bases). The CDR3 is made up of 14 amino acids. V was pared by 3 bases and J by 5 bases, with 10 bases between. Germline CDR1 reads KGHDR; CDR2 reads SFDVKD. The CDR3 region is CATSDTGGYQPQHF. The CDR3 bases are TGTGCCACCAGTGATACGGGGGGGTATCAGCCCCAGCATTTT.